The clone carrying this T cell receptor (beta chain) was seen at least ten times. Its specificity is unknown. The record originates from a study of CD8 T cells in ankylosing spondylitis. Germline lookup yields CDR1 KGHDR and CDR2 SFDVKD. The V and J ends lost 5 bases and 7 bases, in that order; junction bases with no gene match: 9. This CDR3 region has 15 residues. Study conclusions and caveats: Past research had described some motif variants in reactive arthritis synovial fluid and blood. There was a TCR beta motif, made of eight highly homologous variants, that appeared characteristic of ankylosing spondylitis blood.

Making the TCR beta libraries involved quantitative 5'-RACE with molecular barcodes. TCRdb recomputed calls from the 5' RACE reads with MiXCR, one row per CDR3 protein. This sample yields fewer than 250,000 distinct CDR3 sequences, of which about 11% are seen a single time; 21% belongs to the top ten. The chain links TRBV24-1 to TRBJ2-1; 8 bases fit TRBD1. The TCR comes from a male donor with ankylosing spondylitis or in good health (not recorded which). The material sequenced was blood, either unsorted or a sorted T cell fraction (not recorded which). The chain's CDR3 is CATSAAWTGWNEQFF. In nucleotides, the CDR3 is TGTGCCACCAGTGCTGCCTGGACAGGGTGGAATGAGCAGTTCTTC.